A selection of T cell receptor beta chains follows, all from one sample in a study of cytomegalovirus exposure and HLA in healthy donors. Libraries were prepared by immunoSEQ multiplex PCR; TCRdb keeps only in-frame clonotypes and omits some of them. The profile shows about 98,000 clones, roughly 76% of them singletons. Sequenced sample: PBMCs. These receptors were taken from a man between 50 and 59 years old in good health and CMV-seronegative. CDR3s include the opening cysteine and the closing phenylalanine or tryptophan. A D gene is named only where the DNA matches it firmly. The listing skips clone size in some rows; elsewhere it reads once, few, many or a size class.

clone_size: NA
v_call: TRBV5-8
d_call: TRBD2
j_call: TRBJ2-1
cdr3_nt: TGTGCCAGCAGCTTTGGGGGGGACGGCTACAATGAGCAGTTCTTC
cdr3_aa: CASSFGGDGYNEQFF

clone_size: NA
v_call: TRBV4-1
d_call: NA
j_call: TRBJ2-7
cdr3_nt: TGCGCCAGCAGTCTTTATCTAGCGCAAACCTACGAGCAGTACTTC
cdr3_aa: CASSLYLAQTYEQYF

clone_size: NA
v_call: TRBV9
d_call: TRBD2
j_call: TRBJ2-1
cdr3_nt: TGTGCCTCGACCCCTCCCCGCGGGGGCTCCTACAATGAGCAGTTCTTC
cdr3_aa: CASTPPRGGSYNEQFF

clone_size: NA
v_call: TRBV7-2
d_call: TRBD2
j_call: TRBJ2-4
cdr3_nt: TGTGCCAGCAGCTCCCGGGGGGGCGGAAACATTCAGTACTTC
cdr3_aa: CASSSRGGGNIQYF

clone_size: NA
v_call: TRBV6-4
d_call: TRBD1
j_call: TRBJ1-5
cdr3_nt: TGTGCCAGCAGTACAGGGGGCAATCAGCCCCAGCATTTT
cdr3_aa: CASSTGGNQPQHF

clone_size: few
v_call: TRBV18
d_call: NA
j_call: TRBJ2-7
cdr3_nt: TGTGCCAGCTCACCACCATCGGCGGGGTCGGGCGAGCAGTACTTC
cdr3_aa: CASSPPSAGSGEQYF

clone_size: NA
v_call: TRBV5-5
d_call: NA
j_call: TRBJ1-4
cdr3_nt: TGTGCCAGCAGGGCAGGGCTTAATGAAAAACTGTTTTTT
cdr3_aa: CASRAGLNEKLFF

clone_size: NA
v_call: TRBV2
d_call: NA
j_call: TRBJ1-6
cdr3_nt: TGTGCCAGCAGTGTCACGGGTCGATCACCCCTCCACTTT
cdr3_aa: CASSVTGRSPLHF

clone_size: few
v_call: TRBV28
d_call: NA
j_call: TRBJ2-5
cdr3_nt: TGTGCCAGCAGTTTAGCGGGTTCGGAGACCCAGTACTTC
cdr3_aa: CASSLAGSETQYF

clone_size: NA
v_call: TRBV19
d_call: NA
j_call: TRBJ1-5
cdr3_nt: TGTGCCAGTAGTATATATTCGGACGGAGGGGGCAATCAGCCCCAGCATTTT
cdr3_aa: CASSIYSDGGGNQPQHF

clone_size: NA
v_call: TRBV7-9
d_call: TRBD1
j_call: TRBJ2-7
cdr3_nt: TGTGCCAGCAGCCCGAGGACAGGCGAGAGCTCCTACGAGCAGTACTTC
cdr3_aa: CASSPRTGESSYEQYF

clone_size: few
v_call: TRBV7-9
d_call: NA
j_call: TRBJ2-3
cdr3_nt: TGTGCCAGCAGCTTAGGAACCTTGCGGTCCACAGATACGCAGTATTTT
cdr3_aa: CASSLGTLRSTDTQYF

clone_size: NA
v_call: TRBV4-3
d_call: NA
j_call: TRBJ2-3
cdr3_nt: TGCGCCAGCAGCCAAGTCGGGAAGACAGATACGCAGTATTTT
cdr3_aa: CASSQVGKTDTQYF

clone_size: many
v_call: TRBV6-1
d_call: NA
j_call: TRBJ1-1
cdr3_nt: TGTGCCAGCAGTAAACAGGGCATGAACACTGAAGCTTTCTTT
cdr3_aa: CASSKQGMNTEAFF

clone_size: NA
v_call: TRBV18
d_call: TRBD2
j_call: TRBJ2-1
cdr3_nt: TGTGCCAGCTCCCGACTAGCGGGAGGCTACAATGAGCAGTTCTTC
cdr3_aa: CASSRLAGGYNEQFF

clone_size: NA
v_call: TRBV15
d_call: NA
j_call: TRBJ1-6
cdr3_nt: TGTGCCACCAGCAGAGACTTACCTGGGCTATCTGATTCACCCCTCCACTTT
cdr3_aa: CATSRDLPGLSDSPLHF

clone_size: NA
v_call: TRBV5-1
d_call: TRBD2
j_call: TRBJ2-3
cdr3_nt: TGCGCCAGCAGCCTCCGACTAGCGGGAGACACAGATACGCAGTATTTT
cdr3_aa: CASSLRLAGDTDTQYF

clone_size: few
v_call: TRBV19
d_call: TRBD1
j_call: TRBJ1-4
cdr3_nt: TGTGCCAGTAGTACCCGGACAGGGCGGGAAAAACTGTTTTTT
cdr3_aa: CASSTRTGREKLFF

clone_size: NA
v_call: TRBV7-6
d_call: NA
j_call: TRBJ2-5
cdr3_nt: TGTGCCAGCAGCCCAAAAGTCAGTGGCCAAGAGACCCAGTACTTC
cdr3_aa: CASSPKVSGQETQYF

clone_size: NA
v_call: TRBV19
d_call: NA
j_call: TRBJ2-1
cdr3_nt: TGTGCCAGTAGTGCCGGTTTGGGCGGGGTGGAGAATGAGCAGTTCTTC
cdr3_aa: CASSAGLGGVENEQFF

clone_size: few
v_call: TRBV28
d_call: NA
j_call: TRBJ1-4
cdr3_nt: TGTGCCAGCAGTCGGACAGATACTAATGAAAAACTGTTTTTT
cdr3_aa: CASSRTDTNEKLFF

clone_size: NA
v_call: TRBV6-6
d_call: NA
j_call: TRBJ1-4
cdr3_nt: TGTGCCAGCCACCCGGGGGGCCGACTTAATGAAAAACTGTTTTTT
cdr3_aa: CASHPGGRLNEKLFF

clone_size: NA
v_call: TRBV19
d_call: TRBD1
j_call: TRBJ2-7
cdr3_nt: TGTGCCAGTAGTAGCGGACAGGGGGCTGACGAGCAGTACTTC
cdr3_aa: CASSSGQGADEQYF

clone_size: NA
v_call: TRBV14
d_call: TRBD2
j_call: TRBJ2-1
cdr3_nt: TGTGCCAGCAGCCCGGGACTAGCGGACTACTACAATGAGCAGTTCTTC
cdr3_aa: CASSPGLADYYNEQFF

clone_size: once
v_call: TRBV6-5
d_call: NA
j_call: TRBJ1-3
cdr3_nt: TGTGCCAGCCAGCGCGCAGGGGCCGGGGGAAACACCATATATTTT
cdr3_aa: CASQRAGAGGNTIYF

clone_size: NA
v_call: TRBV5-5
d_call: TRBD1
j_call: TRBJ1-4
cdr3_nt: TGTGCCAGCAGCTTCCGGGACAGAGATAATGAAAAACTGTTTTTT
cdr3_aa: CASSFRDRDNEKLFF

clone_size: NA
v_call: TRBV5-1
d_call: NA
j_call: TRBJ2-7
cdr3_nt: TGCGCCAGCAGCTTGGTCGGATACATCGCGGACGAGCAGTACTTC
cdr3_aa: CASSLVGYIADEQYF

clone_size: NA
v_call: TRBV7-3
d_call: NA
j_call: TRBJ2-2
cdr3_nt: TGTGCCAGCAGGTCAAACACCCGGAGCGGGGAGCTGTTTTTT
cdr3_aa: CASRSNTRSGELFF

clone_size: few
v_call: TRBV2
d_call: TRBD2
j_call: TRBJ2-5
cdr3_nt: TGTGCCAGCAGAAAAACTAGCGGGGCAAGGTGGGAGACCCAGTACTTC
cdr3_aa: CASRKTSGARWETQYF

clone_size: few
v_call: TRBV4-3
d_call: NA
j_call: TRBJ1-5
cdr3_nt: TGCGCCAGCAGCCCCCTTCCGGGAGGGGGCAATCAGCCCCAGCATTTT
cdr3_aa: CASSPLPGGGNQPQHF

clone_size: NA
v_call: TRBV4-1
d_call: NA
j_call: TRBJ1-4
cdr3_nt: TGCGCCAGCAGCCAAGTTAGATCGACTAATGAAAAACTGTTTTTT
cdr3_aa: CASSQVRSTNEKLFF